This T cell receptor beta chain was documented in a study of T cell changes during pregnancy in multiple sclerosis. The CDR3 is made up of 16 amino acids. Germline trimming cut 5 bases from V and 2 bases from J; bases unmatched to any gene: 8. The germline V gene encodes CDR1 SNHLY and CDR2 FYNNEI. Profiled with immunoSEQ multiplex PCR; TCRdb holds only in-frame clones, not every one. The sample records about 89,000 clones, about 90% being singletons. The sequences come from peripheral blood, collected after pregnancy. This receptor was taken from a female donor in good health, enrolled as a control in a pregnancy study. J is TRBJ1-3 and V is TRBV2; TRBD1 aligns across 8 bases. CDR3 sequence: CASSIGQGGAGNTIYF. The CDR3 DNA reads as TGTGCCAGCAGTATCGGACAGGGAGGCGCTGGAAACACCATATATTTT.